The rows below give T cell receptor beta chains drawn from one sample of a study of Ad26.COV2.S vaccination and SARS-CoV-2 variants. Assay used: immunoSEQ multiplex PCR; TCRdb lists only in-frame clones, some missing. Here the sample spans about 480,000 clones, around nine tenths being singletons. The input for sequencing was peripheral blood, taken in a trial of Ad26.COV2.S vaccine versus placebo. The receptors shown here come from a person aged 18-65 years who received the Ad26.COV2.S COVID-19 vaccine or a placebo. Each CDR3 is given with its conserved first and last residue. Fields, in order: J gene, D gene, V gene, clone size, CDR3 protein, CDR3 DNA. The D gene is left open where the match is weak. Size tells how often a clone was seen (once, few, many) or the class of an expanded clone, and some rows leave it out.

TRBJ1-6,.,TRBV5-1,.,CASSLEVGGGSPLHF,TGCGCCAGCAGCTTGGAGGTAGGCGGCGGTTCACCCCTCCACTTT
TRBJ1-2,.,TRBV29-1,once,CSAGEYRVGYTF,TGCAGCGCCGGGGAATACAGGGTTGGCTACACCTTC
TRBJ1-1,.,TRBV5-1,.,CASSLAPAGAEAFF,TGCGCCAGCAGCTTGGCCCCGGCAGGGGCTGAAGCTTTCTTT
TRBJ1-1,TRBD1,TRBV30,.,CALLWGAQGTEAFF,TGTGCCTTGCTGTGGGGGGCACAGGGGACTGAAGCTTTCTTT
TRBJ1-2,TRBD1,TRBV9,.,CASSPGGYTGGYTF,TGTGCCAGCAGCCCAGGGGGCTATACTGGAGGCTACACCTTC
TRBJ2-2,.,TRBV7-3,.,CASSLGVRGYTGELFF,TGTGCCAGCAGCTTAGGGGTCAGGGGTTACACCGGGGAGCTGTTTTTT
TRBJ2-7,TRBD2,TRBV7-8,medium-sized,CASSLSASGSQFHEQYF,TGTGCCAGCAGCTTATCAGCCAGCGGGAGTCAGTTCCACGAGCAGTACTTC
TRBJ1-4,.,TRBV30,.,CAWSVQGNGEKLFF,TGTGCCTGGAGTGTTCAGGGTAATGGCGAAAAACTGTTTTTT
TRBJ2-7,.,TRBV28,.,CASSLGSYEQYF,TGTGCCAGCAGCCTCGGCAGCTACGAGCAGTACTTC
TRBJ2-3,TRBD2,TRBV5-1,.,CASRALAGGTDTQYF,TGCGCCAGCAGGGCCTTAGCGGGGGGCACAGATACGCAGTATTTT
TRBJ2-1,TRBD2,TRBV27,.,CASSRLAGGLNEQFF,TGTGCCAGCAGTCGACTAGCGGGAGGGCTGAATGAGCAGTTCTTC
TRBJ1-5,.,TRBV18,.,CASSLNLNTGSYQPQHF,TGTGCCAGCTCACTAAACCTCAATACAGGGTCATATCAGCCCCAGCATTTT
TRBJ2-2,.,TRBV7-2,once,CASTITSRGHTGELFF,TGTGCCAGCACCATAACTAGCCGGGGACACACCGGGGAGCTGTTTTTT
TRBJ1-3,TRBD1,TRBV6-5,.,CASSPGGSGNTIYF,TGTGCCAGCAGTCCAGGGGGCTCTGGAAACACCATATATTTT
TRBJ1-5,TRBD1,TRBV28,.,CASRAQGPRMMPQHF,TGTGCCAGCAGGGCACAGGGGCCGCGGATGATGCCCCAGCATTTT
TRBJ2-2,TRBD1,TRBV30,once,CAWTPGQFRTGELFF,TGTGCCTGGACTCCGGGACAGTTCCGAACCGGGGAGCTGTTTTTT
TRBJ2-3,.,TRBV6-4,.,CASSEAGTDTQYF,TGTGCCAGCAGTGAAGCGGGCACAGATACGCAGTATTTT
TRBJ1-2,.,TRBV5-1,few,CASSHDRFGYTF,TGCGCCAGCAGCCACGACAGGTTTGGCTACACCTTC
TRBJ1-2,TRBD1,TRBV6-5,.,CASSTRDRAWYGYTF,TGTGCCAGCAGTACACGTGACAGGGCCTGGTATGGCTACACCTTC
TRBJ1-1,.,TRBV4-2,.,CATQSLNTEAFF,TGTGCCACCCAAAGTCTGAACACTGAAGCTTTCTTT
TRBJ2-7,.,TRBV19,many,CASSIGGRLYEQYF,TGTGCCAGTAGTATAGGAGGGCGCCTCTACGAGCAGTACTTC
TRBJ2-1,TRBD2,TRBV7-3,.,CASSDPLTSEQFF,TGTGCCAGCAGCGACCCTTTGACTAGCGAGCAGTTCTTC
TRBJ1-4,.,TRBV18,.,CASSRDLGDEKLFF,TGTGCCAGCTCACGGGACCTAGGAGATGAAAAACTGTTTTTT
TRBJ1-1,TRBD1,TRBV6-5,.,CATQGWQGANTEAFF,TGTGCCACCCAAGGCTGGCAGGGGGCGAACACTGAAGCTTTCTTT
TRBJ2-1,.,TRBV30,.,CAWSATSNEQFF,TGTGCCTGGAGTGCCACGTCGAATGAGCAGTTCTTC
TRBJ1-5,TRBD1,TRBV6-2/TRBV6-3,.,CASSRVDRVLEPQHF,TGTGCCAGCAGTCGGGTGGACAGGGTTTTGGAGCCCCAGCATTTT
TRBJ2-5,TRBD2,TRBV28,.,CASSFQAGGGRETQYF,TGTGCCAGCAGTTTTCAGGCGGGAGGGGGCCGAGAGACCCAGTACTTC
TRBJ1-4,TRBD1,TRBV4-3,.,CASSQEQGAGEKLFF,TGCGCCAGCAGCCAAGAACAGGGGGCCGGGGAAAAACTGTTTTTT
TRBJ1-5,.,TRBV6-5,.,CASRPGTNNQPQHF,TGTGCCAGCAGGCCAGGGACAAACAATCAGCCCCAGCATTTT
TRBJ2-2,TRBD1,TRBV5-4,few,CASSPPRTGNTGELFF,TGTGCCAGCAGCCCTCCCCGGACAGGGAACACCGGGGAGCTGTTTTTT